This paragraph reports one TCR beta chain. Antigen specificity is unknown. Germline values: CDR1 GTSNPN, CDR2 SVGIG (reference sequence). The CDR3 contains 12 residues. V was shortened by 3 bases and J by 3 bases, with 6 bases between the two germline ends. These data originate in a study of shared clonotypes between healthy human individuals. Data came from immunoSEQ multiplex PCR; TCRdb stores just in-frame clones and leaves some out. Among about 1 million clones listed, more than 60% were seen once. Study results and limitations: Having only a few donors restricted how much genetic and exposure-history diversity was captured.

The sample consisted of memory CD4+ T cells sorted from blood. Subset here: CD45RA-negative fraction. The clonotype comes from a man aged 18 to 30 in good health. The gene calls are TRBV30 and TRBJ1-5; D unresolved. CDR3 sequence: CAWSRSNQPQHF. For the CDR3, the DNA is TGTGCCTGGAGCAGATCCAATCAGCCCCAGCATTTT. The full variable domain, in which reference TRBV30 and TRBJ1-5 provide the parts outside the CDR3, is SQTIHQWPATLVQPVGSPLSLECTVEGTSNPNLYWYRQAAGRGLQLLFYSVGIGQISSEVPQNLSASRPQDRQFILSSKKLLLSDSGFYLCAWSRSNQPQHFGDGTRLSIL.